The entry below gives a single T cell receptor (beta chain) sequence along with its context. This entry belongs to a study of blood T cell repertoires in COVID-19. Study overall: Donors in the United States, Italy and Spain gave samples during acute or convalescent COVID-19. The analysed material was cDNA or gDNA that came from T cells, B-cell-depleted T cells, or PBMCs.

The germline gives CDR1 GTSNPN, CDR2 SVGIG (reference sequence). The V end lost 4 bases, the J end lost 3 bases, and 8 bases lay between the germline ends. The CDR3 length is 12 residues. Per the authors' pipeline: By means of reference gene primer amplification, nucleated cell counts were estimated. Only in-frame clones appear in the TCRdb table, and some are missing; sequencing was by immunoSEQ multiplex PCR. The V and J calls and clone size are taken from that table; D and trimming were inferred from the DNA. The sample lists 85,000 to 120,000 clones, around 90% occurring once. Sequenced: peripheral blood. The sequence derives from a woman aged 50 to 65 with COVID-19, enrolled during active disease. The gene calls are TRBV30 and TRBJ2-3, with D unclear. The CDR3 here is CAWTAETDTQYF. The CDR3 nucleotides read TGTGCCTGGACGGCGGAGACAGATACGCAGTATTTT.